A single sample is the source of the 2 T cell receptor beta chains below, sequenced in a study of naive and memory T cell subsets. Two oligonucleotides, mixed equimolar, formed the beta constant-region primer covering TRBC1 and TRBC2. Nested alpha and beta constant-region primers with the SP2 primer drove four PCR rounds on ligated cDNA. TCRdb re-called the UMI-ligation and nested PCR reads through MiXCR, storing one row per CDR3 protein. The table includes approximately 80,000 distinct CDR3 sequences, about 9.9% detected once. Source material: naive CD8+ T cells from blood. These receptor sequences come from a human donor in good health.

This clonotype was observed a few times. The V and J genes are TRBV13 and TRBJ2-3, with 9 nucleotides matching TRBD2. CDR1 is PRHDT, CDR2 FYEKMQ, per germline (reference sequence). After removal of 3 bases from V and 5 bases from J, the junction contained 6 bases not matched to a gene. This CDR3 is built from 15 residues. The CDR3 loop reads CASSFLREGGDTQYF. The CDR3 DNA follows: TGTGCCAGCAGCTTTTTGCGGGAGGGTGGAGATACGCAGTATTTT.

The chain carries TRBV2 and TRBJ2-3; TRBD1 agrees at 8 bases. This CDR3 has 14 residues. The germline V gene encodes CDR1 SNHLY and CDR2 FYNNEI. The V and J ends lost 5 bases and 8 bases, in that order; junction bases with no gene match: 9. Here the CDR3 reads CASSPGTGSSTQYF. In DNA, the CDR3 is TGTGCCAGCAGTCCCGGGACAGGCAGTAGTACGCAGTATTTT.